Shown below are 14 T cell receptor beta chains from a single sample sequenced in a study of blood T cell repertoires in COVID-19. Here immunoSEQ multiplex PCR was the method, and the copy in TCRdb shows in-frame clones only, minus some. This sample has some 200,000 clones; 80% to 85% occur once, and the top ten carry 3% to 3.5%. Sequenced input: peripheral blood. These receptors were collected from a woman younger than 45 who had recovered from COVID-19.

This clone appeared a single time. This chain links TRBV24-1 with TRBJ1-3; D may be TRBD1 (5 bases). Germline assignment: CDR1 KGHDR and CDR2 SFDVKD. The CDR3 has 17 residues. V lost 3 bases to trimming and J lost 0 bases, with 14 bases between them. In DNA, the CDR3 is TGTGCCACCAGTGATCATTTGACAGCGCGCTCTGGAAACACCATATATTTT. Translation: CATSDHLTARSGNTIYF.

This chain connects TRBV6-1 to TRBJ2-3; tentative D call: TRBD1 (5 bases). The CDR3 sequence is 16 residues long. The V gene's germline CDR1 is MNHNS and CDR2 SASEGT. Trimming shortened V by 0 bases and J by 4 bases, and 14 bases separated the two germline ends. The CDR3: CASSEAGLTGADTQYF. For the CDR3, the DNA is TGTGCCAGCAGTGAAGCGGGGCTTACGGGCGCAGATACGCAGTATTTT.

V and J are TRBV10-3 and TRBJ2-2; D is possibly TRBD2 (6 bases). The V gene lost 0 bases and the J gene lost 6 bases, with 17 bases spanning the gap. Germline V CDR1 and CDR2: ENHRY, SYGVKD. CDR3 length: 17 amino acids. The CDR3 protein is CAISESNSGGVPGELFF. The CDR3 bases are TGTGCCATCAGTGAGTCGAATAGCGGAGGCGTCCCCGGGGAGCTGTTTTTT.

The chain combines TRBV7-6 with TRBJ1-6; 9 bases are a match to TRBD1. Trimming took 5 bases from V and 9 from J; bases not matched to a gene: 5. This CDR3 is 14 amino acids long. Per the germline V gene, CDR1 is SGHVS and CDR2 is FNYEAQ. CDR3: CASSRDRVGSPLHF. CDR3 sequence (DNA): TGTGCCAGCAGCCGGGACAGGGTTGGTTCACCCCTCCACTTT.

The CDR3 DNA reads as TGTGCCAGCAGTTCAGCAGGGGATTACTACGAGCAGTACTTC. This gives the protein CASSSAGDYYEQYF. The chain has TRBV27 and TRBJ2-7; D is perhaps TRBD1 (6 bases). The CDR3 has 14 amino acids. Germline V gene lookup returns CDR1 MNHEY and CDR2 SMNVEV (reference sequence). Trimming left V 4 bases short and J 3 bases short, with 13 bases between.

The chain employs TRBV5-4 and TRBJ1-4; D gene uncertain. The germline V gene encodes CDR1 SGHNT and CDR2 YYREEE (reference sequence). The CDR3 is 15 residues long. The V end was cut by 0 bases, the J end by 7 bases, with 13 bases between. The CDR3 loop reads CASSLAGASSEKLFF. The CDR3 DNA follows: TGTGCCAGCAGCTTGGCTGGAGCAAGCAGTGAAAAACTGTTTTTT.

J is TRBJ1-6 and V is TRBV3-1 (or the pseudogene TRBV3-2); D gene ambiguous. Looked up from germline, CDR1 is LGHDT and CDR2 is YNNKEL (reference sequence). This CDR3 region has 14 residues. V gave up 1 base and J gave up 7 bases, with 8 bases separating them. In DNA, the CDR3 is TGTGCCAGCAGCCAAGCACCAGTAAATTCACCCCTCCACTTT. The encoded protein is CASSQAPVNSPLHF.

This clone was seen a few times. The chain joins TRBV21-1 to TRBJ2-1; the table's D call of TRBD2 was not tested on the DNA. TRBV21-1 is reported as a pseudogene. This CDR3 is built from 18 residues. CDR3 protein: CASSKEPTPGLVNLTQFF. The CDR3 DNA follows: TGTGCCAGCAGCAAAGAGCCGACACCGGGACTAGTGAATCTGACTCAGTTCTTC.

V gene TRBV7-2 combines with J gene TRBJ1-5; D remains unclear. Trimming cost V 3 bases and J 4 bases, with 10 bases left between them. The CDR3 has 14 amino acids. CDR1 and CDR2 (germline): SGHTA, FQGNSA. The CDR3 coding sequence is TGTGCCAGCAGCTTCATATGGAGTAATCAGCCCCAGCATTTT. This codes for CASSFIWSNQPQHF.

The gene calls are TRBV24-1 and TRBJ2-1, with 10 bases matching TRBD2. Germline values: CDR1 KGHDR, CDR2 SFDVKD. The CDR3 is 14 amino acids. Germline trimming cut 9 bases from V and 9 bases from J; bases unmatched to any gene: 10. CDR3 DNA: TGTGCCACCTCTGACCCTAGCGGGAGCTTTGAGCAGTTCTTC. Its protein product is CATSDPSGSFEQFF.

The chain couples TRBV28 to TRBJ1-1, with D unresolved. The CDR3 has 15 residues. Trimming shortened V by 6 bases and J by 1 base, and 15 bases separated the two germline ends. Germline V gene lookup returns CDR1 MDHEN and CDR2 SYDVKM. The CDR3 DNA reads as TGTGCCAGCAGACAAACTTTCGGGGAGAACACTGAAGCTTTCTTT. Its translation: CASRQTFGENTEAFF. Supplemented by reference TRBV28 and TRBJ1-1, the full variable domain reads DVKVTQSSRYLVKRTGEKVFLECVQDMDHENMFWYRQDPGLGLRLIYFSYDVKMKEKGDIPEGYSVSREKKERFSLILESASTNQTSMYLCASRQTFGENTEAFFGQGTRLTVV.

The chain combines TRBV6-5 with TRBJ2-5, with 9 positions matching TRBD1. The germline V gene encodes CDR1 MNHEY and CDR2 SVGAGI. The CDR3 runs to 14 residues. With 9 bases clipped from V and 2 bases from J, the junction kept 7 bases outside the gene matches. CDR3 loop: CARGTGRMQETQYF. The CDR3 DNA follows: TGTGCCAGAGGGACAGGGAGGATGCAAGAGACCCAGTACTTC.

The chain couples TRBV6-5 to TRBJ2-5, with 7 bases fitting TRBD1. J lost 1 base, V lost 1 base, and 3 bases had no gene match. CDR1 is MNHEY, CDR2 SVGAGI, per germline. The CDR3 spans 15 residues. CDR3 in amino acids: CASSYFDRAQETQYF. Written as DNA, the CDR3 is TGTGCCAGCAGTTACTTCGACAGGGCCCAAGAGACCCAGTACTTC.

The chain's CDR3 is CASSGRGTSYEQYF. CDR3 nucleotide sequence: TGCGCCAGCAGTGGAAGGGGGACCTCCTACGAGCAGTACTTC. The rearrangement links TRBV10-2 to TRBJ2-7, with D possibly TRBD1 on 6 matching bases. Trimming left V 4 bases short and J 0 bases short, with 10 bases between. CDR1 WSHSY and CDR2 SAAADI come from the germline V gene. CDR3 length equals 14 residues.